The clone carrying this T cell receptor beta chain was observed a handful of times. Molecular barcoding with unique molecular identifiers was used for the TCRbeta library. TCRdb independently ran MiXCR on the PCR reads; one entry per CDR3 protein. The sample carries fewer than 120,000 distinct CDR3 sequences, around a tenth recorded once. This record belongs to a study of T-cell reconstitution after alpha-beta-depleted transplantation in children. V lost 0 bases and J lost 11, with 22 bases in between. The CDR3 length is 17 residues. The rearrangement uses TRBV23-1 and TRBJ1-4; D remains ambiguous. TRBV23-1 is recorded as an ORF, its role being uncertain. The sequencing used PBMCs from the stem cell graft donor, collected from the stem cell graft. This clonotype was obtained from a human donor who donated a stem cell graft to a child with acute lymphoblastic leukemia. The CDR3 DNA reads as TGCGCCAGCAGTCAATCTGTGGGGAGTCTCACATACTCTAAACTGTTTTTT. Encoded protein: CASSQSVGSLTYSKLFF.